The TCR beta chain under discussion was sequenced for a study of beta chain features in type 1 diabetes. This clone was counted ten times or more. Sequencing targeted expressed TCRB transcripts, as all isolated RNA had been reverse transcribed. Measured with immunoSEQ multiplex PCR; TCRdb has only the in-frame clones, and not every one. The sample lists 240,000 or so clones; 27% were seen once. Trimming stripped 3 bases from V and 5 bases from J, with 10 bases between. This CDR3 comprises 13 residues. Germline values: CDR1 MDHEN, CDR2 SYDVKM. The clonotype comes from a man aged 30 to 45 in good health. The chain links TRBV28 to TRBJ1-1; no reliable D call. The sequencing sample was made of central memory CD4+ T cells from blood. CDR3 sequence (DNA): TGTGCCAGCAGTTTCTCCGCGGGAACTGAAGCTTTCTTT. This encodes CASSFSAGTEAFF.